This T cell receptor beta chain was obtained from a study of blood T cell repertoires in COVID-19. Study summary: The analysed material was cDNA or gDNA that came from T cells, B-cell-depleted T cells, or PBMCs.

This clone was found once. Authors' data handling: Nucleated cell number was recorded as an estimate derived from reference gene primer amplification. TCRdb's table, derived via immunoSEQ multiplex PCR, lists solely in-frame clones and lacks some. The D gene and trimming were derived from the DNA, and the V and J assignments and clone size from that table. The table has around 300,000 clones, approximately 86% seen once. Residents of 24 US areas, aged about 18 to 95 years, made up the participants. Allocation to cohorts depended on clinical history reported by the participants. The CDR3 is 15 residues long. Trimming took off 2 bases at V and 3 bases at J, with 9 bases between the two ends. The V gene's germline CDR1 is SGHDT and CDR2 YYEEEE.

This receptor was obtained from a woman younger than 35 who had recovered from COVID-19. V gene TRBV5-6 combines with J gene TRBJ1-6, with a weak D call TRBD1 (6 bases). Material: PBMCs or T cells enriched from blood (not recorded which). CDR3 sequence reads: CASSFGRGYNSPLHF. The CDR3 DNA reads TGTGCCAGCAGCTTCGGCAGGGGCTATAATTCACCCCTCCACTTT.